A selection of T cell receptor beta chains follows, all from one sample in a study of OX40 agonist ivuxolimab in advanced cancers. The repertoire was sequenced with immunoSEQ multiplex PCR; TCRdb's copy has only in-frame clones and lacks some. The sample shows some 45,000 clones, 86% of them seen only once. The input for sequencing was CD4+ or CD8+ T cells sorted from blood, taken in a trial of the OX40 agonist ivuxolimab. These receptors were obtained from an adult with an advanced solid tumor such as melanoma, head and neck, liver or kidney cancer. CDR3s include the opening cysteine and the closing phenylalanine or tryptophan. D genes are given only for firm matches. Where a row states a size, it is once, few, many or the class of an expanded clone; other rows omit it.

j_call,clone_size,d_call,v_call,cdr3_nt,cdr3_aa
TRBJ2-3,.,TRBD2,TRBV6-5,TGTGCCAGCAGTTGGCTAGCGGGAGGCACAGATACGCAGTATTTT,CASSWLAGGTDTQYF
TRBJ2-3,.,.,TRBV4-1,TGCGCCAGCAGCCTTTTCTGGCGGTCTAGCACAGATACGCAGTATTTT,CASSLFWRSSTDTQYF
TRBJ1-2,medium-sized,.,TRBV6-5,TGTGCCAGCAGACCACAAGCCTGGGATGGCTACACCTTC,CASRPQAWDGYTF
TRBJ2-6,.,.,TRBV4-1,TGCGCCAGCAGCCAAGACCCCCTAGTAATTGCTGGGGCCAACGTCCTGACTTTC,CASSQDPLVIAGANVLTF
TRBJ2-3,.,TRBD1,TRBV5-1,TGCGCCAGCAGCTTAGGACAGGGAGCAGATACGCAGTATTTT,CASSLGQGADTQYF
TRBJ2-1,.,.,TRBV27,TGTGCCAGCAGGGTTGGTTGGGGGGTCTACAATGAGCAGTTCTTC,CASRVGWGVYNEQFF
TRBJ2-6,.,.,TRBV5-8,TGTGCCAGCAGCTTGATTCAGGGGTCCGACTCTGGGGCCAACGTCCTGACTTTC,CASSLIQGSDSGANVLTF
TRBJ1-1,.,.,TRBV7-9,TGTGCCAGCAGGAGGGCGGCGGACAGAGATCTCACTGAAGCTTTCTTT,CASRRAADRDLTEAFF
TRBJ2-1,.,TRBD2,TRBV5-5,TGTGCCAGCAGCTCGAAACCGGGACTAGCGGTTGAGCAGTTCTTC,CASSSKPGLAVEQFF
TRBJ2-1,.,.,TRBV19,TGTGCCAGTAGTAACCCCTCCTGGCGGGGCGGCAATGAGCAGTTCTTC,CASSNPSWRGGNEQFF
TRBJ2-2,.,TRBD2,TRBV9,TGTGCCAGCAGCCCAGGCGGGAGGACCGGGGAGCTGTTTTTT,CASSPGGRTGELFF
TRBJ2-3,.,.,TRBV5-4,TGTGCCAGCAGCTTGGTCCCGCAGGGCACAGATACGCAGTATTTT,CASSLVPQGTDTQYF
TRBJ1-2,.,.,TRBV9,TGTGCCAGCAGCGTATCGCGTGGATCACAATATGGCTACACCTTC,CASSVSRGSQYGYTF
TRBJ1-1,.,.,TRBV6-1,TGTGCCAGCAGTGAAGACCCTGCAATGAACACTGAAGCTTTCTTT,CASSEDPAMNTEAFF
TRBJ1-1,once,.,TRBV19,TGTGCCAGTAGTACGAACCCCGGTGGGGACACTGAAGCTTTCTTT,CASSTNPGGDTEAFF
TRBJ1-1,once,.,TRBV19,TGTGCCAGTAGTAGTCTATCATTGGGCGGGGCCACTGAAGCTTTCTTT,CASSSLSLGGATEAFF
TRBJ1-1,.,.,TRBV27,TGTGCCAGCAGTGATCTACAGGGATCCCTAGGCTCTGAAGCTTTCTTT,CASSDLQGSLGSEAFF
TRBJ1-4,.,.,TRBV7-9,TGTGCCAGCAGCGCCCGAATGGGCAGGGGAGGAAGTGGTGATGAAAAACTGTTTTTT,CASSARMGRGGSGDEKLFF
TRBJ1-2,.,.,TRBV27,TGTGCCAGCAGTTTAGGGCTAAAAAGTGGCTACACCTTC,CASSLGLKSGYTF
TRBJ1-1,.,.,TRBV19,TGTGCCAGTAGTTTTGGAGGGATGAACACTGAAGCTTTCTTT,CASSFGGMNTEAFF
TRBJ2-3,.,TRBD2,TRBV7-6,TGTGCCAGCAGCTTACGATGGTCGCTAGCGGGCACAGATACGCAGTATTTT,CASSLRWSLAGTDTQYF
TRBJ2-3,.,.,TRBV27,TGTGCCAGCAGCTGGCGGAGGCGGGCAACAGATACGCAGTATTTT,CASSWRRRATDTQYF
TRBJ1-1,.,TRBD1,TRBV14,TGTGCCAGCAGCCCCTTGACAGGGTTGACTGAAGCTTTCTTT,CASSPLTGLTEAFF
TRBJ1-3,.,.,TRBV5-6,TGTGCCAGCAGCTTCGCCTATGGCGGCCCCGACACCATATATTTT,CASSFAYGGPDTIYF
TRBJ2-7,.,.,TRBV28,TGTGCCAGCAGTCAAAGAAGCAGGGACTACGAGCAGTACTTC,CASSQRSRDYEQYF
TRBJ2-5,.,.,TRBV27,TGTGCCAGCAGTTTATATGGGGAGACCCAGTACTTC,CASSLYGETQYF
TRBJ2-2,.,.,TRBV2,TGTGCCAGCAGTAGCGACGGCGGGAACACCGGGGAGCTGTTTTTT,CASSSDGGNTGELFF
TRBJ2-1,.,.,TRBV29-1,TGCAGCGTTCCCCTTGGCGGAAGTCACAATGAGCAGTTCTTC,CSVPLGGSHNEQFF
TRBJ2-3,.,TRBD2,TRBV4-1,TGCGCCAGCAGCCAAGGTCTAGCGGGGGGGCAAGATACGCAGTATTTT,CASSQGLAGGQDTQYF
TRBJ1-2,.,.,TRBV5-4,TGTGCCAGCAGCTTCTTGGGTAACTATGGCTACACCTTC,CASSFLGNYGYTF
TRBJ1-4,.,TRBD1,TRBV11-2,TGTGCCAGCAGTGCGGACAGGGGGCGGGAAAAACTGTTTTTT,CASSADRGREKLFF
TRBJ1-2,.,TRBD1,TRBV6-1,TGTGCCAGCAGTGCCGCTAGACAGGGGCCGATTGGGGGCTACACCTTC,CASSAARQGPIGGYTF
TRBJ1-1,few,.,TRBV20-1,TGCAGTGCCAGTGGGACGGGTGAAGCTTTCTTT,CSASGTGEAFF
TRBJ1-1,.,.,TRBV6-5,TGTGCCAGCAGTTACAGAGGGGTTGAAGCTTTCTTT,CASSYRGVEAFF
TRBJ1-3,few,.,TRBV7-9,TGTGCCAGCAGCTTCACGACAGGCTCTGGAAACACCATATATTTT,CASSFTTGSGNTIYF
TRBJ1-1,few,.,TRBV11-2,TGTGCCAGCAGTTTTTCGTCTGAAGCTTTCTTT,CASSFSSEAFF
TRBJ2-5,.,TRBD2,TRBV9,TGTGCCAGCAGCGTCACCTCGGGAGCGGGGGAGACCCAGTACTTC,CASSVTSGAGETQYF
TRBJ1-2,once,.,TRBV5-4,TGTGCCAGCAGCTTAGAACCCCGAGTTTCAGCCTATGGCTACACCTTC,CASSLEPRVSAYGYTF
TRBJ2-1,few,.,TRBV9,TGTGCCAGCGGGCCGGCTCTTGAGCAGTTCTTC,CASGPALEQFF
TRBJ1-2,.,TRBD1,TRBV10-2,TGCGCCAGCAGTTCAGGGGGACAGGGGCCCTATGGCTACACCTTC,CASSSGGQGPYGYTF
TRBJ1-3,.,TRBD1,TRBV25-1,TGTGCCAGCAGTGAATCAGGGGGCTCTGGAAACACCATATATTTT,CASSESGGSGNTIYF
TRBJ2-2,.,.,TRBV6-4,TGTGCCAGCCTACTTTCAGGGGCGAGAACCGGGGAGCTGTTTTTT,CASLLSGARTGELFF
TRBJ1-2,.,.,TRBV6-5,TGTGCCAGCAGTTACCCAGGTGTCCACACCTTC,CASSYPGVHTF
TRBJ1-5,.,TRBD1,TRBV11-2,TGTGCCAGCAGCTTAGGGGACAGTCAGCCCCAGCATTTT,CASSLGDSQPQHF
TRBJ2-2,once,.,TRBV11-2,TGTGCCAGCAGCTTAGTAGGCACCGGGGAGCTGTTTTTT,CASSLVGTGELFF
TRBJ2-7,.,.,TRBV6-6,TGTGCCAGCAGTTACGGCGCGGGATTTTCCGAGCAGTACTTC,CASSYGAGFSEQYF
TRBJ2-1,.,.,TRBV27,TGTGCCAGCAGTTTAGGATGGTCTCCTAATGAGCAGTTCTTC,CASSLGWSPNEQFF
TRBJ2-1,.,.,TRBV4-1,TGCGCCAGCAGCCAAGAACCGGGGGGCTTCAATGAGCAGTTCTTC,CASSQEPGGFNEQFF
TRBJ1-6,few,.,TRBV11-3,TGTGCCAGCTCTTCCCAGGGAAAGAATTCACCCCTCCACTTT,CASSSQGKNSPLHF
TRBJ2-7,.,TRBD2,TRBV5-4,TGTGCCAGCAGCTTAGCGGGAGCCTACTACGAGCAGTACTTC,CASSLAGAYYEQYF
TRBJ1-1,.,TRBD1,TRBV5-5,TGTGCCAGCAGCTTCCCAGGGGGGACTGAAGCTTTCTTT,CASSFPGGTEAFF
TRBJ2-1,once,.,TRBV4-1,TGCGCCAGCAGCCAAGGCGCAGGGGACAATGAGCAGTTCTTC,CASSQGAGDNEQFF
TRBJ1-3,.,.,TRBV6-1,TGTGCCAGCAGTGAAGAGTCCTTGGAAGTCTCTGGAAACACCATATATTTT,CASSEESLEVSGNTIYF
TRBJ2-2,once,.,TRBV4-3,TGCGCCAGCAGCAGAGGACAAGTGAACACCGGGGAGCTGTTTTTT,CASSRGQVNTGELFF